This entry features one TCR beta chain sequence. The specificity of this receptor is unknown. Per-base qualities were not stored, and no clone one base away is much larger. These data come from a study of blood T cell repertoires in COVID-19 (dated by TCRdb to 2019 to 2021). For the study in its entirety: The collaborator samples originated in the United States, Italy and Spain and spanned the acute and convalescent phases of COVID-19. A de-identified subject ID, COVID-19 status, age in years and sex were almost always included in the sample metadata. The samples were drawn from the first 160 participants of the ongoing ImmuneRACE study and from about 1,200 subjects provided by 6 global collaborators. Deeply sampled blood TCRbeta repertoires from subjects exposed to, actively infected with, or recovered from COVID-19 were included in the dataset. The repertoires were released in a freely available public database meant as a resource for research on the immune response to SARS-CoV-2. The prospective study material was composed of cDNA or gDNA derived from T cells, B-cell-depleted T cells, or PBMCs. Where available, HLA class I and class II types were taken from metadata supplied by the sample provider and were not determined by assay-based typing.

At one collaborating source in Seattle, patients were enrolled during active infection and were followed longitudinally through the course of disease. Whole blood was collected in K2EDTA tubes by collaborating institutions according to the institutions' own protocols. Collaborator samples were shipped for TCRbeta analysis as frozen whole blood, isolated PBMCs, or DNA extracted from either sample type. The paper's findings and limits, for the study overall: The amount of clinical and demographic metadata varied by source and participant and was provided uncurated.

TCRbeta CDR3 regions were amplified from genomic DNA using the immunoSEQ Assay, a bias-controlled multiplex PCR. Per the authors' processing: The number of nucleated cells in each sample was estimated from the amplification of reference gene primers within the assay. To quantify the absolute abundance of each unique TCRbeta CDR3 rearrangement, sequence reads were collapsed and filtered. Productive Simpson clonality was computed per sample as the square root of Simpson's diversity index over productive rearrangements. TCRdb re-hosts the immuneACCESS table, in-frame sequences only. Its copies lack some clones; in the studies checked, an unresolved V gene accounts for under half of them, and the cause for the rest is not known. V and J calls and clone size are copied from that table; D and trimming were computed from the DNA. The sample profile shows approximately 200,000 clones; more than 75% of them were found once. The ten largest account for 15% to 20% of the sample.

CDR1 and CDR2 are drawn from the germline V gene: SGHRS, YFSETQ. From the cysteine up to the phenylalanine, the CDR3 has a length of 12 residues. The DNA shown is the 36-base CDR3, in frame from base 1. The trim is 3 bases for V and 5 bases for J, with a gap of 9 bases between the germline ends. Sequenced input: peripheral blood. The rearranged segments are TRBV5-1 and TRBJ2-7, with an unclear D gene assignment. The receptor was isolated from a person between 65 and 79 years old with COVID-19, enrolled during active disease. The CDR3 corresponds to CASSSLFDEQYF. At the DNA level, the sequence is TGCGCCAGCAGCTCACTTTTCGACGAGCAGTACTTC.